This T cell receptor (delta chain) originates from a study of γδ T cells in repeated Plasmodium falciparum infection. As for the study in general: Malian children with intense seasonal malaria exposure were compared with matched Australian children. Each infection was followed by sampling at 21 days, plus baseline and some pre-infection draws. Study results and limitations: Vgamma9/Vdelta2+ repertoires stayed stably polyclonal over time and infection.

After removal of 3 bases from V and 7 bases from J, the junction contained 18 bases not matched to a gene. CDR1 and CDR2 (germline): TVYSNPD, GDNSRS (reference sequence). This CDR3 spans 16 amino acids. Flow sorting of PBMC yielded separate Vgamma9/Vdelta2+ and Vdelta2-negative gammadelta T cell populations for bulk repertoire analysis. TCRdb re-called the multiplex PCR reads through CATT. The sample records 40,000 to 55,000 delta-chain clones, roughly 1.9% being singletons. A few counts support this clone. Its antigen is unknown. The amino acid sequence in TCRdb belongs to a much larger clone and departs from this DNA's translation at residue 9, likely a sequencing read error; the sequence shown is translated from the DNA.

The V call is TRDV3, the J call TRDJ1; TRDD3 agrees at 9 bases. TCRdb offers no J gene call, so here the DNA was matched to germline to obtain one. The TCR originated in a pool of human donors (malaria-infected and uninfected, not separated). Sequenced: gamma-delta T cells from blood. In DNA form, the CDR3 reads TGTGCCTTCTTCTCAACTGGGGGACACGCCGGAGGTAAACTCATCTTT. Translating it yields CAFFSTGGHAGGKLIF.